These 19 T cell receptor beta chains share one sample of origin, sequenced in a study of molecular identifiers for immune sequencing clone quantification. TCRdb reprocessed the PCR reads via MiXCR and lists one record per CDR3 protein. Of over 100,000 distinct CDR3 sequences listed, under 40% were seen once; the top ten hold less than 10%. Sequenced: naive CD8+ T cells from blood, with Jurkat cell RNA spiked in. The subset denotes: FACS-sorted CD8+CD4-CCR7+CD45RA+ naive T cells. These receptor sequences come from a human donor in good health. Some libraries in this study had Jurkat cell RNA spiked in.

In its sample, this clonotype was seen a few times. This rearrangement joins TRBV9 to TRBJ2-7, with unresolved D. CDR1 is SGDLS, CDR2 YYNGEE, per germline. This CDR3 contains 15 residues. With 0 bases removed from V and 3 bases from J, the gap between germline ends came to 13 bases. CDR3 sequence (DNA): TGTGCCAGCAGCGTAGCCGGCAGAGGCGGCTACGAGCAGTACTTC. Its translation is CASSVAGRGGYEQYF.

This clonotype was seen at least ten times. V usage is TRBV28 and J usage is TRBJ1-4; D might be TRBD1 (6 bases). CDR1 and CDR2 from the germline V gene are MDHEN and SYDVKM. V lost 3 bases and J lost 8, with 22 bases in between. The CDR3 loop spans 17 amino acids. CDR3 in DNA: TGTGCCAGCAGTTTCGAGGGTAGAAACAGGGCAAGGGAAAAACTGTTTTTT. Translated, it gives CASSFEGRNRAREKLFF.

The chain carries TRBV7-8 and TRBJ1-5; 9 bases fit TRBD1. Germline lookup yields CDR1 SGHVS and CDR2 FQNEAQ. The CDR3 covers 15 residues. V lost 7 bases, J lost 5 bases, and 9 bases stayed unmatched. DNA for the CDR3: TGTGCCAGCACCAAAGACAGGGGGTACGATCAGCCCCAGCATTTT. This translates into CASTKDRGYDQPQHF.

At least ten counts were recorded for this clonotype. This sequence joins TRBV13 and TRBJ2-3; no reliable D call. Germline V gene sequence: CDR1 PRHDT, CDR2 FYEKMQ (reference sequence). The V end lost 3 bases, the J end lost 4 bases, and 14 bases lay between the germline ends. This CDR3 has 15 amino acids. In DNA form, the CDR3 reads TGTGCCAGCAGCTTTAGGATACCCATCTCAGATACGCAGTATTTT. Amino acid sequence: CASSFRIPISDTQYF.

The count of this clonotype is one. A much larger clonotype is one base distant, so this may be a read error. This chain links TRBV9 with TRBJ2-1; unclear D gene. The V and J ends lost 2 bases and 10 bases respectively, with 10 bases between them. Germline V gene data show CDR1 as SGDLS and CDR2 as YYNGEE. The CDR3 sequence is 12 residues long. DNA for the CDR3: TGTGCCAGCAGCGTGACTGAGGAAGAGCAGTTCTTC. It translates to CASSVTEEEQFF.

This clonotype was seen a handful of times. The rearrangement uses TRBV21-1 and TRBJ2-2; the D call TRBD2 from the table was never checked on the DNA. TRBV21-1 is listed as a pseudogene. The CDR3 has 19 residues. CDR3 DNA: TGTGCCAGCAGCAAAGGAAGTCACGGGTGGATCCGGGACACCGGGGAGCTGTTTTTT. It translates to CASSKGSHGWIRDTGELFF.

V is TRBV11-2 and J is TRBJ2-5, with 12 nucleotides matching TRBD1. With 1 base clipped from V and 5 bases from J, the junction kept 2 bases outside the gene matches. Germline loops: CDR1 SGHAT, CDR2 FQNNGV. CDR3 size: 15 residues. CDR3 loop: CASSLGDRGLETQYF. The CDR3, as DNA: TGTGCCAGCAGCTTAGGGGACAGGGGGCTTGAGACCCAGTACTTC.

This clonotype occurred many times. This chain connects TRBV29-1 to TRBJ2-2, with no clear D. Germline-derived CDR1 and CDR2 are SQVTM and ANQGSEA. V shed 7 bases and J shed 7 bases, with 7 bases lying between them. The CDR3 runs to 10 residues. The CDR3 DNA is TGCAGCGCACTTTTCGGGGAGCTGTTTTTT. This translates into CSALFGELFF.

On this clonotype itself: A junction boundary mismatches the germline segment, possibly from a read error. The chain is built from TRBV24-1 and TRBJ1-5; possibly TRBD1 for D (6 bases). Germline-derived CDR1 and CDR2 are KGHDR and SFDVKD. This CDR3 contains 13 residues. The CDR3 DNA reads TGTGCCACCAGCGGACAGTTTGGTCAGCCCCAGCAATTT. Translation: CATSGQFGQPQQF.

This clonotype appeared a few times. One end of the junction fails to match germline, which may point to a read error. This sequence joins TRBV27 and TRBJ2-3, with D possibly TRBD2 on 7 matching bases. CDR1 and CDR2 (germline): MNHEY, SMNVEV (reference sequence). The CDR3 covers 13 residues. CDR3 sequence: CESVGGGTDTQYF. The CDR3 DNA is TGCGAATCCGTAGGGGGGGGCACAGATACGCAGTATTTT.

The V and J genes are TRBV12-3 or TRBV12-4 and TRBJ1-4, with no clear D. The CDR3 contains 12 residues. Trimming took off 6 bases at V and 12 bases at J, with 14 bases between the two ends. The CDR3 bases are TGTGCCAGCAGCATCCGGGCCAAGGAACTGTTTTTT. This gives the protein CASSIRAKELFF.

This clonotype occurred many times. CDR3 nucleotides: TGCAGTGCGTTCGTCAACACCGGGGAGCTGTTTTTT. Its protein is CSAFVNTGELFF. The chain has TRBV20-1 and TRBJ2-2; D gene unclear. V was cut by 6 bases and J by 2 bases, with 7 bases left in between. Germline V gene sequence: CDR1 DFQATT, CDR2 SNEGSKA (reference sequence). The CDR3 loop spans 12 amino acids.

The rearrangement joins TRBV5-4 to TRBJ1-2; maybe TRBD1 (6 bases). The CDR3 has 14 residues. Trimming stripped 2 bases from V and 4 bases from J, with 12 bases between. From germline, CDR1 is SGHNT and CDR2 YYREEE (reference sequence). CDR3 nucleotides: TGTGCCAGCAGCTTCCGGGGGGCAGGCTATGGCTACACCTTC. The encoded protein is CASSFRGAGYGYTF.

On this clonotype itself: Germline and junction disagree at one end, which may indicate a read error. The chain links TRBV19 to TRBJ1-1, with 9 bases aligning to TRBD1. This CDR3 contains 13 residues. Germline CDR1 reads LNHDA; CDR2 reads SQIVND (reference sequence). The CDR3 coding sequence is TGTGCCAGTGGGACAGGGCTGAACACTGGAGCTTTCTTT. Amino acids: CASGTGLNTGAFF. Combining the CDR3 with reference TRBV19 and TRBJ1-1 gives the whole variable domain DGGITQSPKYLFRKEGQNVTLSCEQNLNHDAMYWYRQDPGQGLRLIYYSQIVNDFQKGDIAEGYSVSREKKESFPLTVTSAQKNPTAFYLCASGTGLNTGAFFGQGTRLTVV.

The chain joins TRBV20-1 to TRBJ2-1; perhaps TRBD2 as D (6 bases). V shed 3 bases and J shed 8 bases, with 11 bases lying between them. The CDR3 covers 12 residues. CDR1 is DFQATT, CDR2 SNEGSKA, per germline (reference sequence). The DNA of the CDR3 is TGCAGTGCTAGTGCTAGCGAGGATGAGCAGTTCTTC. Protein: CSASASEDEQFF.

A word on this clonotype: The conserved phenylalanine or tryptophan is not found at the CDR3 terminus, so this likely reflects a read error. V is TRBV12-3 or TRBV12-4 and J is TRBJ2-3; 9 bases fit TRBD2. This CDR3 is 15 amino acids long. V lost 3 bases and J lost 4; bases outside the gene matches: 5. CDR3 in DNA: TGTGCCAGCAGTTTTGGGACTAGCAACGCAGATACGCAGTATATT. Encoded protein: CASSFGTSNADTQYI.

This clonotype was counted once. With a much larger clone just one base away, this may be a read error. The chain carries TRBV12-3 or TRBV12-4 and TRBJ2-7; TRBD1 agrees at 9 bases. The V and J ends lost 3 bases and 6 bases, in that order; junction bases with no gene match: 3. The CDR3 length is 13 residues. CDR3 coding DNA: TGTGCCAGCAGTTTTGGGACAGGGATCGAGCAGTACTTC. This encodes CASSFGTGIEQYF.

The sample holds a few counts of this clonotype. The CDR3 spells CATSDRSGRLGGEQFF. In DNA, the CDR3 is TGTGCCACCAGTGACCGGAGCGGGAGGCTAGGGGGTGAGCAGTTCTTC. The chain joins TRBV24-1 to TRBJ2-1, with 9 bases fitting TRBD2. Germline-derived CDR1 and CDR2 are KGHDR and SFDVKD. The V and J ends lost 4 bases and 9 bases, in that order; junction bases with no gene match: 12. The CDR3 loop spans 16 amino acids.

This clonotype was detected a few times. The V gene is TRBV28, the J gene TRBJ2-3; TRBD1 matches 8 bases. V was pared by 4 bases and J by 5 bases, with 8 bases of the junction left unmatched. The CDR3 contains 15 residues. Germline V gene sequence: CDR1 MDHEN, CDR2 SYDVKM. The CDR3 spells CASSSRDRRGDTQYF. The CDR3 DNA follows: TGTGCCAGCAGTTCCCGGGACAGGCGAGGAGATACGCAGTATTTT.